The 23 T cell receptor beta chains listed next were all sequenced from one sample in a study of T cells in Graves' hyperthyroidism and ophthalmopathy. RNA transcripts served as the template for amplifying TCR beta CDR3 regions. Primed by the HTBI set, a first-round RT-PCR was run on the TCR CDR3. MiXCR, applied by TCRdb to the multiplex PCR reads, yields one record per CDR3 protein. This sample has more than 150,000 distinct CDR3 sequences; approximately 15% occur once, and the top ten carry around 29%. The sequenced material came from blood. Receptors originate from a woman aged 45-65 years with Graves' hyperthyroidism.

This clonotype has at least ten counts. Here the CDR3 reads CASSQRGALGTEAFF. Here the CDR3 DNA reads TGCGCCAGCAGCCAACGGGGGGCTCTGGGCACTGAAGCTTTCTTT. The rearrangement joins TRBV4-1 to TRBJ1-1; a possible D gene is TRBD1 (6 bases). CDR1 is MGHRA, CDR2 YSYEKL, per germline. CDR3 length: 15 amino acids. V was cut by 2 bases and J by 4 bases, with 14 bases left in between.

This clonotype was counted a few times. The chain combines TRBV3-1 with TRBJ1-2; possibly TRBD1 for D (6 bases). This CDR3 comprises 15 residues. V was pared by 0 bases and J by 8 bases, with 16 bases between. Germline CDR1 and CDR2: LGHDT and YNNKEL (reference sequence). In DNA form, the CDR3 reads TGTGCCAGCAGCCAAGATCTCAGGGGCGGGTGGGGCTACACCTTC. Translating gives CASSQDLRGGWGYTF.

This clonotype was recorded at least ten times. This chain links TRBV5-1 with TRBJ2-2; maybe TRBD1 (6 bases). The length of the CDR3 is 14 residues. V was cut by 1 base and J by 4 bases, with 8 bases left in between. In germline, CDR1 is SGHRS, CDR2 YFSETQ. The CDR3 nucleotides read TGCGCCAGCAGCTTGAAGGGGGTCACCGGGGAGCTGTTTTTT. It translates to CASSLKGVTGELFF. The variable domain in full, completed from reference TRBV5-1 and TRBJ2-2, reads KAGVTQTPRYLIKTRGQQVTLSCSPISGHRSVSWYQQTPGQGLQFLFEYFSETQRNKGNFPGRFSGRQFSNSRSEMNVSTLELGDSALYLCASSLKGVTGELFFGEGSRLTVL.

This clonotype was observed many times. The chain employs TRBV5-1 and TRBJ2-1, with 7 bases that match TRBD2. Trimming cost V 0 bases and J 5 bases; bases outside gene matches: 8. Germline assignment: CDR1 SGHRS and CDR2 YFSETQ. The CDR3 is 16 residues long. This chain's CDR3 is CASSLGAGVKNNEQFF. The CDR3 DNA is TGCGCCAGCAGCTTGGGTGCGGGGGTCAAGAACAATGAGCAGTTCTTC.

This clonotype has a handful of counts. V gene TRBV5-1 combines with J gene TRBJ1-4, with D possibly matching TRBD1 (5 bases). With 2 bases removed from V and 6 bases from J, the gap between germline ends came to 11 bases. Germline CDR1 SGHRS, CDR2 YFSETQ. The CDR3 is 14 amino acids. This CDR3 reads CASSFGGSDEKLFF. DNA for the CDR3: TGCGCCAGCAGCTTTGGGGGGTCCGATGAAAAACTGTTTTTT.

A remark on this clonotype: Sequence at one end of the junction differs from germline and may be a read error. CDR3 in DNA: TGTGCCACCAGCAGAGATCTACACCTCTACGAGCAGTACTTC. This translates into CATSRDLHLYEQYF. The rearrangement uses TRBV13 and TRBJ2-7; the D is unclear. Germline CDR1 PRHDT, CDR2 FYEKMQ (reference sequence). The CDR3 consists of 14 residues.

Many counts were recorded for this clonotype. The chain couples TRBV7-9 to TRBJ2-3; D is possibly TRBD1 or TRBD2 (7 bases each). The CDR3 is 15 residues long. V was cut by 5 bases and J by 4 bases, with 16 bases left in between. Germline V lookup: CDR1 SEHNR, CDR2 FQNEAQ (reference sequence). CDR3 DNA: TGTGCCAGCAGCGAAAGCAGGGGGGGTGCAGATACGCAGTATTTT. It translates to CASSESRGGADTQYF.

As DNA, the CDR3 is TGTGCCAGCAATCTGGACAGGGCCCGTAGTCAGCCCCAGCATTTT. Encoded protein: CASNLDRARSQPQHF. The genes are TRBV28 and TRBJ1-5; 8 bases fit TRBD1. V lost 7 bases, J lost 6 bases, and 11 bases stayed unmatched. The CDR3 sequence is 15 residues long. In germline, CDR1 is MDHEN, CDR2 SYDVKM. Complete variable domain (other parts from reference TRBV28 and TRBJ1-5): DVKVTQSSRYLVKRTGEKVFLECVQDMDHENMFWYRQDPGLGLRLIYFSYDVKMKEKGDIPEGYSVSREKKERFSLILESASTNQTSMYLCASNLDRARSQPQHFGDGTRLSIL.

This clonotype occurred many times. V usage is TRBV7-8 and J usage is TRBJ1-5; a possible D gene is TRBD1 (5 bases). This CDR3 comprises 16 residues. V lost 5 bases and J 6 bases, leaving 20 bases between the germline ends. CDR1 is SGHVS and CDR2 is FQNEAQ in the germline V gene. CDR3: CASSALRGVGTQPQHF. DNA for the CDR3: TGTGCCAGCAGCGCGCTGAGGGGAGTTGGTACTCAGCCCCAGCATTTT.

This clonotype has at least ten counts. The chain couples TRBV28 to TRBJ2-7; 10 bases align to TRBD2. The CDR3 extends over 16 amino acids. Per the germline V gene, CDR1 is MDHEN and CDR2 is SYDVKM. V lost 2 bases, J lost 7 bases, and 11 bases stayed unmatched. CDR3 region: CASSLGGLAGVGEQYF. The CDR3 DNA sequence: TGTGCCAGCAGTTTAGGAGGGCTAGCGGGGGTTGGTGAGCAGTACTTC. The variable domain in full, completed from reference TRBV28 and TRBJ2-7, reads DVKVTQSSRYLVKRTGEKVFLECVQDMDHENMFWYRQDPGLGLRLIYFSYDVKMKEKGDIPEGYSVSREKKERFSLILESASTNQTSMYLCASSLGGLAGVGEQYFGPGTRLTVT.

The chain links TRBV18 to TRBJ1-5; D perhaps matches TRBD1 (6 bases). V lost 3 bases to trimming and J lost 0 bases, with 12 bases between them. This CDR3 contains 16 residues. Germline assignment: CDR1 KGHSH and CDR2 LQKENI. CDR3 in amino acids: CASSPGALNSNQPQHF. CDR3 nucleotides: TGTGCCAGCTCACCGGGGGCTTTGAATAGCAATCAGCCCCAGCATTTT.

The J gene is TRBJ1-4, the V gene TRBV7-2; TRBD1 aligns across 7 bases. Trimming took 5 bases from V and 0 from J; bases not matched to a gene: 3. CDR3 length: 15 amino acids. Germline-derived CDR1 and CDR2 are SGHTA and FQGNSA. CDR3 loop: CASSTDRATNEKLFF. The CDR3, as DNA: TGTGCCAGCAGCACCGACAGGGCAACTAATGAAAAACTGTTTTTT.

This sequence joins TRBV19 and TRBJ1-2; perhaps TRBD1 as D (6 bases). Trimming left V 5 bases short and J 4 bases short, with 14 bases between. The CDR3 length is 14 residues. The germline gives CDR1 LNHDA, CDR2 SQIVND (reference sequence). The chain's CDR3 is CASSPTGYGYGYTF. The CDR3 DNA is TGTGCCAGTAGTCCTACAGGGTATGGCTATGGCTACACCTTC.

This clonotype was seen a few times. This chain links TRBV27 with TRBJ1-1; TRBD1 aligns across 11 bases. Losses at the gene ends were 5 bases for V and 2 bases for J; bases not matched to a gene: 7. The CDR3 is made up of 16 amino acids. Germline lookup yields CDR1 MNHEY and CDR2 SMNVEV (reference sequence). CDR3 nucleotides: TGTGCCAGCAGTGGACAGGGGGCGCCGATAAACACTGAAGCTTTCTTT. Translated: CASSGQGAPINTEAFF.

In its sample, this clonotype was seen many times. The chain couples TRBV5-1 to TRBJ1-6; D remains unclear. CDR1 is SGHRS and CDR2 is YFSETQ in the germline V gene. Trimming pared 0 bases from V and 0 bases from J, leaving 1 base between. The CDR3 loop spans 14 amino acids. The CDR3 DNA sequence: TGCGCCAGCAGCTTGGACTCCTATAATTCACCCCTCCACTTT. It encodes CASSLDSYNSPLHF.

This clonotype was picked up many times. The chain uses TRBV5-1 and TRBJ2-3, with D possibly being TRBD1 or TRBD2 (6 bases each). The ends were cut back, 0 bases at V and 4 bases at J, with 12 bases in the middle. Germline V gene sequence: CDR1 SGHRS, CDR2 YFSETQ. The CDR3 consists of 15 residues. The DNA of the CDR3 is TGCGCCAGCAGCTTGGGGGGGCCGGGGGCAGATACGCAGTATTTT. Translated: CASSLGGPGADTQYF.

This clonotype was detected ten times or more. The chain employs TRBV20-1 and TRBJ2-3, with 11 bases matching TRBD1. The CDR3 is 14 amino acids. Germline assignment: CDR1 DFQATT and CDR2 SNEGSKA (reference sequence). Unmatched junction bases numbered 8, after V lost 6 bases and J lost 6 bases. The CDR3, as DNA: TGCAGTGCCCTGGACAGGGGGCATTCTGATACGCAGTATTTT. Protein sequence: CSALDRGHSDTQYF.

The rearrangement links TRBV6-1 to TRBJ2-7; D not resolved. There are 13 residues in the CDR3. In germline, CDR1 is MNHNS, CDR2 SASEGT. V lost 6 bases and J lost 1, with 10 bases in between. The CDR3 sequence is CASRTQTSYEQYF. The CDR3 region has the DNA TGTGCCAGCAGGACCCAAACTTCCTACGAGCAGTACTTC.

This clonotype appeared many times. The gene calls are TRBV5-4 and TRBJ2-1, with TRBD1 matching over 11 bases. Trimming took 2 bases from V and 6 from J; bases not matched to a gene: 4. This CDR3 contains 15 residues. CDR1 is SGHNT, CDR2 YYREEE, per germline (reference sequence). CDR3 DNA sequence: TGTGCCAGCAGCTTAGGGACAGGGGGTTTCAATGAGCAGTTCTTC. Translating it yields CASSLGTGGFNEQFF. The complete variable domain, with remaining parts taken from reference TRBV5-4 and TRBJ2-1, reads ETGVTQSPTHLIKTRGQQVTLRCSSQSGHNTVSWYQQALGQGPQFIFQYYREEENGRGNFPPRFSGLQFPNYSSELNVNALELDDSALYLCASSLGTGGFNEQFFGPGTRLTVL.

The sample holds many counts of this clonotype. As DNA, the CDR3 is TGTGCCAGCAGTTTCTCCAGGGGGCTGGTTGGCTACACCTTC. Its translation: CASSFSRGLVGYTF. V usage is TRBV28 and J usage is TRBJ1-2; TRBD1 aligns across 8 bases. The CDR3 sequence is 14 residues long. CDR1 MDHEN and CDR2 SYDVKM come from the germline V gene. The V segment lost 3 bases and the J segment 7 bases; nucleotides outside the gene matches: 7.

This clonotype was observed many times. The gene calls are TRBV19 and TRBJ2-2; no firm D call. V lost 5 bases to trimming and J lost 6 bases, with 13 bases between them. This CDR3 has 14 amino acids. Germline V CDR1 and CDR2: LNHDA, SQIVND (reference sequence). CDR3 DNA sequence: TGTGCCAGTAGTCCCTGGGCCGGGTCCGGGGAGCTGTTTTTT. It encodes CASSPWAGSGELFF.

In this sample, this clonotype turned up many times. This chain joins TRBV6-1 and TRBJ2-5; the D call may be TRBD1 or TRBD2 (5 bases each). Germline CDR1 is MNHNS and CDR2 is SASEGT. The CDR3 sequence is 17 residues long. With 5 bases removed from V and 2 bases from J, the gap between germline ends came to 21 bases. CDR3 residues: CASSSHGRGGRQETQYF. CDR3 nucleotide sequence: TGTGCCAGCAGTTCCCACGGAAGGGGCGGGCGGCAAGAGACCCAGTACTTC.

At least ten counts were recorded for this clonotype. This chain joins TRBV9 and TRBJ1-6; possibly TRBD1 for D (6 bases). V was pared by 7 bases and J by 8 bases, with 16 bases between. Germline assignment: CDR1 SGDLS and CDR2 YYNGEE. This CDR3 is built from 14 residues. The CDR3 bases are TGTGCCAGCTCGCGGGGGCGCCCAGATTCACCCCTCCACTTT. Translated: CASSRGRPDSPLHF.